The entry that follows covers one T cell receptor (beta chain) sequence. Its antigen is as yet unknown. Library construction for TCR beta used iRepertoire HTBI primers and Arm-PCR of CDR3 regions. TCRdb independently ran MiXCR on the multiplex PCR reads; one entry per CDR3 protein. Here the sample spans some 280,000 distinct CDR3 sequences, roughly a fifth being singletons. The CDR3 is made up of 17 amino acids. Germline CDR1 SEHNR, CDR2 FQNEAQ (reference sequence). The V end lost 4 bases, the J end lost 1 base, and 19 bases lay between the germline ends. The data belong to a study of regulatory T cells in long-lasting Graves disease. Study results and caveats: Preferential use of TRBV28, TRBJ1-2 and TRBJ2-5 was seen in persistent disease. New patients shared 800 to 1,000 public clonotypes, and persistent patients shared more, with 2,500 to 3,000.

Time point defined: persistent/refractory GD, antithyroid drugs over 5 years with positive TRAb. Isolated PBMC RNA provided the starting material for the TCR library. Patients came from an endocrinology department in Xi'an, China. Peripheral blood, roughly 10 milliliters of it, was drawn into EDTA tubes. This clonotype originated in a female donor with Graves disease. The rearrangement uses TRBV7-9 and TRBJ1-2, with a tentative D call TRBD1 (6 bases). Sequencing was performed on peripheral blood mononuclear cells (PBMCs), taken when the disease was refractory, from a patient treated with antithyroid drugs. CDR3 DNA sequence: TGTGCCAGCAGCTGGGAACAGGGATTCGGACTTAACTATGGCTACACCTTC. Protein product: CASSWEQGFGLNYGYTF. The variable domain in full, with the rest retrieved from reference TRBV7-9 and TRBJ1-2, is DTGVSQNPRHKITKRGQNVTFRCDPISEHNRLYWYRQTLGQGPEFLTYFQNEAQLEKSRLLSDRFSAERPKGSFSTLEIQRTEQGDSAMYLCASSWEQGFGLNYGYTFGSGTRLTVV.